The 14 T cell receptor beta chains in this list originate from one sample, sequenced in a study of T cells in Graves' hyperthyroidism and ophthalmopathy. Amplified TCR beta CDR3 regions derived from RNA transcripts. Researchers ran a first-round RT-PCR on the TCR CDR3 using the HTBI primer set. TCRdb recomputed calls from the multiplex PCR reads with MiXCR, one row per CDR3 protein. The repertoire has roughly 570,000 distinct CDR3 sequences, less than 20% of them found once; the top ten carry around 7.5%. The material sequenced was blood. These receptors originate from a woman aged 25 to 39 with Graves' hyperthyroidism.

This chain joins TRBV5-1 and TRBJ2-2; 8 positions agree with TRBD1. The trim removed 4 bases at V and 5 bases at J, leaving 10 bases unmatched. The germline gives CDR1 SGHRS, CDR2 YFSETQ. CDR3 length equals 16 residues. The CDR3 loop reads CASSPYQGAWTGELFF. CDR3 coding DNA: TGCGCCAGCAGCCCTTACCAGGGGGCGTGGACCGGGGAGCTGTTTTTT.

At least ten counts were recorded for this clonotype. The chain combines TRBV28 with TRBJ1-1; tentative D call: TRBD1 (5 bases). The germline CDR1 and CDR2 sequences are MDHEN and SYDVKM. V was shortened by 5 bases and J by 3 bases, with 19 bases between the two germline ends. The CDR3 consists of 16 residues. The CDR3: CASSPFWGRGDTEAFF. The CDR3 nucleotides are TGTGCCAGCAGTCCCTTTTGGGGCCGGGGGGACACTGAAGCTTTCTTT.

A few counts support this clonotype. The chain combines TRBV12-3 or TRBV12-4 with TRBJ2-2; possibly TRBD1 for D (6 bases). The V gene lost 5 bases and the J gene lost 7 bases, with 14 bases spanning the gap. The length of the CDR3 is 14 residues. The CDR3 reads CASSTTGWSGELFF. For the CDR3, the DNA is TGTGCCAGCAGTACAACAGGGTGGAGCGGGGAGCTGTTTTTT.

This clonotype was recorded many times. The chain carries TRBV20-1 and TRBJ2-1; 9 nucleotides agree with TRBD2. Germline trimming cut 3 bases from V and 9 bases from J; bases unmatched to any gene: 9. CDR1 is DFQATT, CDR2 SNEGSKA, per germline (reference sequence). The CDR3 runs 14 residues. Here the CDR3 DNA reads TGCAGTGCTAGTATACTAGCGGGTTTGGGTGAGCAGTTCTTC. This translates into CSASILAGLGEQFF.

This clonotype occurred many times. The CDR3 protein is CASSSALVVGEQFF. CDR3 sequence (DNA): TGTGCCAGCAGCTCCGCTCTAGTCGTGGGTGAGCAGTTCTTC. The J gene is TRBJ2-1, the V gene TRBV7-2; D not certain. The CDR3 runs to 14 residues. Looked up from germline, CDR1 is SGHTA and CDR2 is FQGNSA. With 4 bases removed from V and 9 bases from J, the gap between germline ends came to 16 bases.

This clonotype was picked up many times. The genes are TRBV5-1 and TRBJ1-3; possible D gene TRBD1, 6 bases. V was clipped by 4 bases and J by 0 bases, with 14 bases between them. Germline assignment: CDR1 SGHRS and CDR2 YFSETQ. The CDR3 extends over 16 amino acids. DNA of the CDR3: TGCGCCAGCAGCCGGGACAACCGATACTCTGGAAACACCATATATTTT. This translates into CASSRDNRYSGNTIYF.

This clonotype came up a few times. The J gene is TRBJ1-6, the V gene TRBV10-3; D is ambiguous. Germline CDR1 ENHRY, CDR2 SYGVKD. Trimming removed 10 bases at V and 9 bases at J, with 7 bases between. This CDR3 is 10 amino acids long. DNA for the CDR3: TGTGCCACCACCTTTTCACCCCTCCACTTT. This sequence encodes CATTFSPLHF.

The sample holds many counts of this clonotype. The chain carries TRBV5-1 and TRBJ2-7, with D perhaps matching TRBD1 (6 bases). The V end lost 4 bases, the J end lost 0 bases, and 11 bases lay between the germline ends. Germline CDR1 SGHRS, CDR2 YFSETQ. The length of the CDR3 is 14 residues. CDR3 bases: TGCGCCAGCAGCCAGGACAGTACCTCCTACGAGCAGTACTTC. It translates to CASSQDSTSYEQYF.

At least ten counts were recorded for this clonotype. The V call is TRBV3-1, the J call TRBJ1-2; D uncertain. Trimming removed 0 bases from V and 4 bases from J, with 15 bases in between. The CDR3 runs 16 residues. Germline CDR1 reads LGHDT; CDR2 reads YNNKEL (reference sequence). The CDR3 protein is CASSQDAGRRGYGYTF. DNA of the CDR3: TGTGCCAGCAGCCAAGACGCAGGCCGTCGGGGCTATGGCTACACCTTC. The full variable domain, completed using reference TRBV3-1 and TRBJ1-2, is DTAVSQTPKYLVTQMGNDKSIKCEQNLGHDTMYWYKQDSKKFLKIMFSYNNKELIINETVPNRFSPKSPDKAHLNLHINSLELGDSAVYFCASSQDAGRRGYGYTFGSGTRLTVV.

This clonotype was picked up many times. The chain has TRBV2 and TRBJ1-1, with a possible D match to TRBD1 (6 bases). Germline V CDR1 and CDR2: SNHLY, FYNNEI. The CDR3 extends over 13 amino acids. Trimming pared 6 bases from V and 5 bases from J, leaving 13 bases between. CDR3 amino acids: CASRDRWDTEAFF. The CDR3 nucleotides are TGTGCCAGCAGGGACAGATGGGATACTGAAGCTTTCTTT.

The V and J genes are TRBV7-9 and TRBJ1-2, with D maybe TRBD1 (5 bases). V was clipped by 3 bases and J by 4 bases, with 21 bases between them. Germline V gene data show CDR1 as SEHNR and CDR2 as FQNEAQ (reference sequence). The CDR3 contains 17 residues. This chain's CDR3 is CASSLLPRASYGYGYTF. The CDR3 DNA reads as TGTGCCAGCAGCTTGTTGCCCAGGGCCTCATACGGCTATGGCTACACCTTC.

The table lists this clonotype with many counts. The rearrangement uses TRBV7-3 and TRBJ2-7; D not certain. Trimming removed 2 bases from V and 6 bases from J, with 14 bases in between. Germline CDR1 SGHTA, CDR2 FQGTGA. CDR3 length: 14 residues. The CDR3 region is CASSLGRSSSEQYF. The CDR3 DNA follows: TGTGCCAGCAGCTTAGGCCGTAGCTCGAGCGAGCAGTACTTC.

This clonotype was counted at least ten times. The chain couples TRBV11-3 to TRBJ2-5; D gene uncertain. Germline CDR1 reads SGHNT; CDR2 reads YENEEA. Trimming shortened V by 1 base and J by 1 base, and 4 bases separated the two germline ends. The CDR3 is 13 amino acids. DNA for the CDR3: TGTGCCAGCAGCTTAGTCCCCCAAGAGACCCAGTACTTC. This gives the protein CASSLVPQETQYF.

At least ten counts were recorded for this clonotype. This rearrangement joins TRBV3-1 to TRBJ2-1; a possible D gene is TRBD1 (5 bases). This CDR3 region has 17 residues. Germline loops: CDR1 LGHDT, CDR2 YNNKEL (reference sequence). The germline V and J ends were trimmed by 8 bases and 0 bases, with 20 bases remaining between them. The CDR3 nucleotides read TGTGCCAGCCGAAATGGGGCGGTGCTGAGCTCCTACAATGAGCAGTTCTTC. Encoded protein: CASRNGAVLSSYNEQFF.